The clone carrying this T cell receptor beta chain was counted a few times. The data were obtained in a study of blood T cell repertoires in COVID-19. Turning to the study itself: Acute-phase and convalescent COVID-19 samples originated in the United States, Italy and Spain. From T cells, B-cell-depleted T cells, or PBMCs came the material, which was cDNA or gDNA.

The germline V gene has CDR1 MGHRA and CDR2 YSYEKL. The V segment lost 1 base and the J segment 8 bases; nucleotides outside the gene matches: 10. This CDR3 is 16 amino acids long. As processed by the authors: Estimated nucleated cell counts came from reference gene primer amplification. The data were produced by immunoSEQ multiplex PCR, yet TCRdb's version contains in-frame clones alone and is incomplete. V and J calls and clone size follow that table, whereas D and trimming were derived from the DNA. Here the sample spans about 260,000 clones, roughly 79% being singletons. The specimen was peripheral blood. J is TRBJ1-2 and V is TRBV4-1; 10 bases fit TRBD1. The receptor's source is a woman of 80 years or more with acute or convalescent COVID-19. The CDR3 loop reads CASSQGTGGTPPGYTF. For the CDR3, the DNA is TGCGCCAGCAGCCAAGGGACAGGGGGAACCCCCCCAGGCTACACCTTC.